The 4 T cell receptor beta chains below come from one sample, sequenced in a study of T cells in Graves' hyperthyroidism and ophthalmopathy. Authors of the study amplified TCR beta CDR3 regions from RNA transcripts. The TCR CDR3 was amplified in a first-round RT-PCR using the HTBI primer set. TCRdb passed the multiplex PCR reads through MiXCR, listing each CDR3 protein once. The sample lists about 540,000 distinct CDR3 sequences, around 46% occurring once. Sequencing input: peripheral blood or thyroid tissue (not recorded which). Source of these receptors: a woman aged 18 to 35 with Graves' hyperthyroidism.

The V and J genes are TRBV7-3 and TRBJ2-7; a weak D match, TRBD1 (5 bases). V lost 6 bases, J lost 8 bases, and 20 bases lay in between. CDR1 and CDR2 (germline): SGHTA, FQGTGA. The CDR3 is 14 residues long. The CDR3, as DNA: TGTGCCAGCAGTTTTGACAGAGGCTCCCCGAAGCAGTACTTC. Translation gives CASSFDRGSPKQYF.

This rearrangement joins TRBV20-1 to TRBJ2-7; 10 positions agree with TRBD2. Per germline, CDR1 DFQATT and CDR2 SNEGSKA (reference sequence). The J segment lost 0 bases and the V segment lost 6 bases, leaving 5 bases of the junction unmatched. The CDR3 is made up of 14 amino acids. CDR3 amino acids: CSAAGLASSYEQYF. In DNA form, the CDR3 reads TGCAGTGCAGCGGGACTAGCGAGCTCCTACGAGCAGTACTTC.

V usage is TRBV25-1 and J usage is TRBJ1-2; 7 bases map to TRBD1. Germline lookup yields CDR1 MGHDK and CDR2 SYGVNS. CDR3 size: 12 residues. The CDR3 loop is CAPPGDSYGYTF. The CDR3 nucleotides are TGTGCTCCGCCGGGGGACAGTTATGGCTACACCTTC.

Worth noting for this clonotype: The junction departs from the called germline gene at one end, perhaps through a read error. CDR3 sequence (DNA): TGTGCCAGCTCACCGGGACGTGAGGAAAAACTGTTTTTT. This codes for CASSPGREEKLFF. The chain joins TRBV10-2 to TRBJ1-4; D perhaps matches TRBD1 (5 bases). The germline gives CDR1 WSHSY, CDR2 SAAADI. This CDR3 comprises 13 residues.